The 13 T cell receptor beta chains below were found in one sample sequenced in a study of T-cell memory formation after mild COVID-19. TCRdb recomputed calls from the 5' RACE reads with MiXCR, one row per CDR3 protein. The sample carries around 34,000 distinct CDR3 sequences, 7.7% recorded once. Sample: PBMCs or a T cell subset sorted from them (not recorded which). These receptors came from a man between 18 and 35 years old who had mild COVID-19 (a few samples of this study predate the infection). Cell type and time point are not known.

The CDR3 coding sequence is TGTGCCAGCAGCGTAGAAGAGAGGGGGCTACGGAATTCACCCCTCCACTTT. This translates into CASSVEERGLRNSPLHF. The chain carries TRBV9 and TRBJ1-6; 7 bases are a match to TRBD1. CDR1 and CDR2 from the germline V gene are SGDLS and YYNGEE. The CDR3 has 17 amino acids. V was clipped by 0 bases and J by 7 bases; unmatched bases: 10.

This clonotype was detected many times. The chain uses TRBV20-1 and TRBJ2-1; D might be TRBD1 (5 bases). V was trimmed by 4 bases and J by 8 bases, leaving 18 bases between them. This CDR3 is built from 14 residues. From germline, CDR1 is DFQATT and CDR2 SNEGSKA (reference sequence). The CDR3 loop is CSATKSQGSHEQFF. CDR3 DNA sequence: TGCAGTGCTACGAAATCCCAGGGATCGCATGAGCAGTTCTTC.

This clonotype has ten or more counts. The chain combines TRBV6-5 with TRBJ2-2; 8 bases align to TRBD2. The CDR3 is made up of 14 amino acids. Germline CDR1 and CDR2: MNHEY and SVGAGI. V trimming: 7 bases; J trimming: 7 bases; junction bases outside the gene matches: 8. Written as DNA, the CDR3 is TGTGCCAGCATTCCGGGACTAGAGGTCGGGGAGCTGTTTTTT. Protein sequence: CASIPGLEVGELFF.

This clonotype was recorded at least ten times. This chain uses TRBV7-2 with TRBJ1-1, with D maybe TRBD1 (5 bases). The CDR3 runs 14 residues. CDR1 is SGHTA, CDR2 FQGNSA, per germline. V was pared by 6 bases and J by 0 bases, with 11 bases between. CDR3 in amino acids: CASSQGPMNTEAFF. The DNA for the CDR3 is TGTGCCAGCAGTCAGGGACCCATGAACACTGAAGCTTTCTTT.

This clonotype was recorded at least ten times. The chain links TRBV7-9 to TRBJ1-1; TRBD1 might be the D (6 bases). The germline V and J ends were trimmed by 0 bases and 11 bases, with 10 bases remaining between them. CDR3 length: 12 residues. Germline V gives CDR1 SEHNR, CDR2 FQNEAQ (reference sequence). This CDR3 is CASSLARGPAFF. The CDR3 DNA sequence: TGTGCCAGCAGCTTAGCCCGGGGGCCGGCTTTCTTT.

This clonotype was counted at least ten times. The chain links TRBV11-2 to TRBJ1-3, with a possible D match to TRBD1 (5 bases). Per the germline V gene, CDR1 is SGHAT and CDR2 is FQNNGV. Trimming took off 1 base at V and 1 base at J, with 14 bases between the two ends. This CDR3 has 17 residues. The CDR3 is CASSLAPSRESGNTIYF. CDR3 sequence (DNA): TGTGCCAGCAGCTTAGCTCCTTCCAGGGAATCTGGAAACACCATATATTTT. Using reference TRBV11-2 and TRBJ1-3 for the parts outside the CDR3, the full variable domain is EAGVAQSPRYKIIEKRQSVAFWCNPISGHATLYWYQQILGQGPKLLIQFQNNGVVDDSQLPKDRFSAERLKGVDSTLKIQPAKLEDSAVYLCASSLAPSRESGNTIYFGEGSWLTVV.

Here the CDR3 DNA reads TGTGCCAGCAGCCTACGGAATAGCGGGAGGGCCGAGCAGTACTTC. This codes for CASSLRNSGRAEQYF. V usage is TRBV11-2 and J usage is TRBJ2-7; 11 bases align to TRBD2. V dropped 5 bases and J dropped 6; count of bases not matched to a gene: 9. The germline gives CDR1 SGHAT, CDR2 FQNNGV. The CDR3 sequence is 15 residues long.

As concerns this clonotype: A read error may be the cause here, since a much bigger clone is one base away. The genes are TRBV5-5 and TRBJ2-2; D uncertain. Germline CDR1 reads SGHKS; CDR2 reads YYEKEE (reference sequence). The CDR3 runs to 14 residues. The CDR3 DNA reads as TGTGCCATCAGCTTATCGGGGAACACCGGGGAGCTGTTTTTT. It yields the protein CAISLSGNTGELFF.

This clonotype was observed at least ten times. V and J are TRBV20-1 and TRBJ1-1; 7 bases line up with TRBD1. CDR3 size: 15 residues. Trimming took 6 bases from V and 1 from J; bases not matched to a gene: 11. CDR1 DFQATT and CDR2 SNEGSKA come from the germline V gene (reference sequence). As DNA, the CDR3 is TGCAGTGCCCGACAGGGTAGGAGGGAGAACACTGAAGCTTTCTTT. Translated: CSARQGRRENTEAFF.

This clonotype was seen ten or more times. The genes are TRBV27 and TRBJ1-2; a weak D match, TRBD1 (6 bases). The V gene's germline CDR1 is MNHEY and CDR2 SMNVEV (reference sequence). V was trimmed by 8 bases and J by 3 bases, leaving 13 bases between them. The CDR3 runs 13 residues. The CDR3 loop is CASGPTGYYGYTF. DNA for the CDR3: TGTGCCAGCGGTCCCACAGGGTACTATGGCTACACCTTC.

This clonotype has only a few counts. The rearrangement links TRBV7-9 to TRBJ1-5; 8 bases match TRBD1. Germline CDR1 SEHNR, CDR2 FQNEAQ (reference sequence). V lost 1 base and J lost 2; bases outside the gene matches: 4. The length of the CDR3 is 16 residues. CDR3 nucleotides: TGTGCCAGCAGCTTAGGTGTGGGACAGGGCAATCAGCCCCAGCATTTT. Translation: CASSLGVGQGNQPQHF.

CDR3 nucleotide sequence: TGTGCCAGCTCCCCCTTCATAGACACTGGGGGATACGAGCAGTACTTC. Translated, it gives CASSPFIDTGGYEQYF. The chain couples TRBV2 to TRBJ2-7; the D gene could be TRBD1 or TRBD2 (5 bases each). Trimming took off 8 bases at V and 4 bases at J, with 24 bases between the two ends. This CDR3 is 16 amino acids long. Germline V lookup: CDR1 SNHLY, CDR2 FYNNEI.

In its sample, this clonotype was seen many times. The rearrangement links TRBV7-8 to TRBJ2-2, with 9 nucleotides matching TRBD1. The CDR3 sequence is 14 residues long. Unmatched junction bases numbered 8, after V lost 10 bases and J lost 5 bases. CDR1 SGHVS and CDR2 FQNEAQ come from the germline V gene. CDR3 sequence: CAMGGTGLTGELFF. The CDR3 region has the DNA TGTGCCATGGGGGGGACAGGGTTAACCGGGGAGCTGTTTTTT.